Listed below are T cell receptor beta chains from one sample, sequenced in a study of regulatory T cells in long-lasting Graves disease. MiXCR was run by TCRdb on the multiplex PCR reads, yielding one entry per CDR3 protein. The data contain hundreds of thousands of distinct CDR3 sequences, about 15% of them seen just once; the ten biggest clones take up approximately 25%. The data also belong to a second study, concerning T cells in Graves' hyperthyroidism and ophthalmopathy.

The starting material was peripheral blood mononuclear cells (PBMCs), obtained at new diagnosis, from a patient treated with antithyroid drugs. These receptors all stem from a woman aged 35-60 years with Graves disease. CDR3s include the opening cysteine and the closing phenylalanine or tryptophan. D genes are given only for firm matches. Expanded clones get a size class; other rows say once, few or many, or leave the size out.

TRBD1 | many | TRBJ1-1 | TRBV30 | TGTGCCTGGGACGGGGGACAGGGGAACACTGAAGCTTTCTTT | CAWDGGQGNTEAFF
- | - | TRBJ1-2 | TRBV28 | TGTGCCAGCAGTCCCGGACCAGGGGTTTCGTCTAACTATGGCTACACCTTC | CASSPGPGVSSNYGYTF
TRBD2 | - | TRBJ2-1 | TRBV4-2 | TGTGCCAGCAGCCTAACTAGCGGTGCCGCCAATGAGCAGTTCTTC | CASSLTSGAANEQFF
TRBD1 | few | TRBJ2-2 | TRBV24-1 | TGTGCCACCAGTGATTCGGGACAGGGATCGAACACCGGGGAGCTGTTTTTT | CATSDSGQGSNTGELFF
- | many | TRBJ2-1 | TRBV20-1 | TGCAGTGCTAGAGATGGTAGCCGCCTACAAATGGATGAGCAGTTCTTC | CSARDGSRLQMDEQFF
TRBD2 | many | TRBJ2-1 | TRBV20-1 | TGCAGTGCCACCCGGGCTAGCGGGGGGAACGAGCAGTTCTTC | CSATRASGGNEQFF
- | - | TRBJ2-3 | TRBV20-1 | TGCAGTGCTAGATCCTCTAGCACAGATACGCAGTATTTT | CSARSSSTDTQYF
- | - | TRBJ2-1 | TRBV12-3/TRBV12-4 | TGTGCCAGCAGTTTAGCGCTAAGGTCAGGGGGGTTCTCAAAGCGGTACAATGAGCAGTTCTTC | CASSLALRSGGFSKRYNEQFF
- | - | TRBJ1-2 | TRBV19 | TGTGCCAGTGGGGGTCTTGGCTACACCTTC | CASGGLGYTF
TRBD2 | many | TRBJ2-3 | TRBV10-3 | TGTGCCATCAGTGATAGCGGGGGCCTCACAGATACGCAGTATTTT | CAISDSGGLTDTQYF
- | many | TRBJ2-2 | TRBV7-3 | TGTGCCAGCAGCTTATGGGACTGGGGTACCGGGGAGCTGTTTTTT | CASSLWDWGTGELFF
- | - | TRBJ2-2 | TRBV13 | TGTGCCAGCAGCTCCCGAACCCGGGCGGCCGGGGAGCCGTTTTTT | CASSSRTRAAGEPFF
- | many | TRBJ2-2 | TRBV20-1 | TGCAGTGCTAGGGGAGGGAACACCGGGGAGCTGTTTTTT | CSARGGNTGELFF
- | many | TRBJ1-2 | TRBV2 | TGTGCCAGCAGTGAATATAAAGGGTTCTATGGCTACACCTTC | CASSEYKGFYGYTF
TRBD1 | - | TRBJ1-2 | TRBV6-1 | TGTGCCAGCACCGCACACGGGACAGGGGATGGCTACACCTTC | CASTAHGTGDGYTF
- | - | TRBJ2-2 | TRBV27 | TGTGCCAGCAGTTTAGTTTGGGGCGGGGAGCTGTTTTTT | CASSLVWGGELFF
- | many | TRBJ2-1 | TRBV5-1 | TGCGCCAGCGCGAGGTTTGGAAATGAGCAGTTCTTC | CASARFGNEQFF
TRBD1 | many | TRBJ2-7 | TRBV5-1 | TGTGCCAGCAGCTTGGGGACAGGGGACGAGCAGTACTTC | CASSLGTGDEQYF
- | many | TRBJ2-1 | TRBV3-1 | TGTGCCAGCAGCCAAGCGACGGTAGGGGAGCAGTTCTTC | CASSQATVGEQFF
- | - | TRBJ2-7 | TRBV5-1 | TGCGCCAGCAGCTTGGCAGGGGCAGATCGGAACCCCTACGAGCAGTACTTC | CASSLAGADRNPYEQYF
- | few | TRBJ2-7 | TRBV18 | TGTGCCAGCTCACCGTCTTCCGAGCAGTACTTC | CASSPSSEQYF
- | many | TRBJ2-7 | TRBV7-8 | TGTGCCAGCAGCTTAAGGACTACCTACGAGCAGTACTTC | CASSLRTTYEQYF
TRBD1 | - | TRBJ2-7 | TRBV7-3 | TGTGCCAGCAGCTCCCGGGACAGGGGTCGGCAGTACTTC | CASSSRDRGRQYF
TRBD1 | many | TRBJ2-5 | TRBV2 | TGTGCCAGACAGACAGGGGCCGAGACCCAGTACTTC | CARQTGAETQYF
TRBD2 | many | TRBJ2-1 | TRBV4-1 | TGCGCCAGCAGCCGAAAGGCGGAGCGGGGGGTCGATGAGCAGTTCTTC | CASSRKAERGVDEQFF
TRBD1 | few | TRBJ2-7 | TRBV13 | TGTGCCAGCAGCTTAGGGGGACAGGGTTCTTCCTACGAGCAGTACTTC | CASSLGGQGSSYEQYF
- | many | TRBJ1-1 | TRBV28 | TGTGCCAGCAGTTTTCTGGACCTGAACACTGAAGCTTTCTTT | CASSFLDLNTEAFF
- | few | TRBJ2-5 | TRBV20-1 | TGCAGTGCTAGATTTGGGGCGGGGTTGGAGACCCAGTACTTC | CSARFGAGLETQYF
TRBD1 | few | TRBJ1-2 | TRBV10-3 | TGTGCCATCAGTGGGGGGCACAGGGGATCTAACTATGGCTACACCTTC | CAISGGHRGSNYGYTF
TRBD2 | few | TRBJ2-5 | TRBV28 | TGTGCCAGCAGTTTATCGCGGGGAGGGAGAGAGACCCAGTACTTC | CASSLSRGGRETQYF
- | many | TRBJ2-1 | TRBV2 | TGTGCCAGCAGTGAAGACACAGGGATGCGTGAGCAGTTCTTC | CASSEDTGMREQFF
- | few | TRBJ1-1 | TRBV7-8 | TGTGCCAGCAACTTAGACAGGCCGGACACTGAAGCTTTCTTT | CASNLDRPDTEAFF
- | many | TRBJ2-5 | TRBV29-1 | TGCAGCGTTGAAGATGCGGGGTTCGGGGAGACCCAGTACTTC | CSVEDAGFGETQYF
- | few | TRBJ2-2 | TRBV19 | TGTGCCAGTAGCACCCGGTCCGGAGCGAACACCGGGGAGCTGTTTTTT | CASSTRSGANTGELFF
- | many | TRBJ2-5 | TRBV12-3/TRBV12-4 | TGTGCCAGCAGTATGCTGGGCAACCAAGAGACCCAGTACTTC | CASSMLGNQETQYF
- | few | TRBJ2-1 | TRBV20-1 | TGCAGTGCTAGAGACTCCGGGACACCTACATACAATGAGCAGTTCTTC | CSARDSGTPTYNEQFF
- | many | TRBJ1-2 | TRBV6-2/TRBV6-3 | TGTGCCAGCAGTTACGTCCGAGGCTTTGGCTACACCTTC | CASSYVRGFGYTF
- | many | TRBJ1-1 | TRBV29-1 | TGCAGCGCCCGTGGGGGAGTGGGCACTGAAGCTTTCTTT | CSARGGVGTEAFF
- | many | TRBJ1-1 | TRBV20-1 | TGCAGTGCTAGGGGGGAGGTTGTACACCTCACTGAAGCTTTCTTT | CSARGEVVHLTEAFF
TRBD2 | - | TRBJ2-2 | TRBV20-1 | TGCAGTGCTAGAGATCCCCTAGCGGGGGGGCTAACCGGGGAGCTGTTTTTT | CSARDPLAGGLTGELFF
- | - | TRBJ2-7 | TRBV7-9 | TGTGCCAGCAGCTTCGGGGGTACTAGCTCGGGACACTACGAGCAGTACTTC | CASSFGGTSSGHYEQYF
- | - | TRBJ2-7 | TRBV6-5 | TGTGCCAGCAGTTACTCGTGGGACTCCTACGAGCAGTACTTC | CASSYSWDSYEQYF
- | many | TRBJ1-6 | TRBV3-1 | TGTGCCAGCAGCCAAGGAGGCCAGGCAAATTCACCCCTCCACTTT | CASSQGGQANSPLHF
- | many | TRBJ1-2 | TRBV10-3 | TGTGCCATCACCAAGGGGGGGGAGAGCTATGGCTACACCTTC | CAITKGGESYGYTF
- | - | TRBJ2-2 | TRBV19 | TGTGCCAGTACAGGACCATGGTACACCGGGGAGCTGTTTTTT | CASTGPWYTGELFF
TRBD1 | many | TRBJ1-5 | TRBV2 | TGTGCGACACAGGGGTATAGCAATCAGCCCCAGCATTTT | CATQGYSNQPQHF
- | - | TRBJ2-5 | TRBV5-1 | TGCGCCAGCAGCTCGGACGTTGGTAGTGGCGGCCAAGAGACCCAGTACTTC | CASSSDVGSGGQETQYF
- | many | TRBJ1-1 | TRBV9 | TGTGCCAGCAGCGTAGGTGTTGGGAACACTGAAGCTTTCTTT | CASSVGVGNTEAFF
- | - | TRBJ1-5 | TRBV4-1 | TGCGCCAGCAGCCAAACAGGGAGCAATCAGCCCCAGCATTTT | CASSQTGSNQPQHF
- | - | TRBJ1-1 | TRBV5-5 | TGTGCCAGCAGCCAAGAGAGAGGGGCACCAGCTTTCTTT | CASSQERGAPAFF
- | - | TRBJ1-6 | TRBV5-1 | TGTGCCAGCAGCTTGGCGGGTGAGCCCCTCCACTTT | CASSLAGEPLHF
- | - | TRBJ2-2 | TRBV5-1 | TGCGCCAGCAGCTTGGCCTGGATCACCGGGGAGCTGTTTTTT | CASSLAWITGELFF
TRBD1 | many | TRBJ2-3 | TRBV10-3 | TGTGCCATCAGTGTGAGACAGGGCCCAGATACGCAGTATTTT | CAISVRQGPDTQYF
TRBD1 | many | TRBJ1-1 | TRBV12-3/TRBV12-4 | TGTGCCAGCAGCATAACAGGGGGAACCACTGAAGCTTTCTTT | CASSITGGTTEAFF